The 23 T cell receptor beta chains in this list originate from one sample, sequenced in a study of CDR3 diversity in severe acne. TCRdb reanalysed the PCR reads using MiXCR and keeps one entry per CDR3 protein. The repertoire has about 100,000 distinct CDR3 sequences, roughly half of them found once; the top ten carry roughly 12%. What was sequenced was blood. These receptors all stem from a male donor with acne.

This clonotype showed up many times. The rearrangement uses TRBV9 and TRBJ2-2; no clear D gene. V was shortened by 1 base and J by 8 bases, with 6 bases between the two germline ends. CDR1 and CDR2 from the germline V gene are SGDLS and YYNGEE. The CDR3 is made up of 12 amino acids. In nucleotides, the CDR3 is TGTGCCAGCAGCGTAACGGCGGGGGAGCTGTTTTTT. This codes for CASSVTAGELFF.

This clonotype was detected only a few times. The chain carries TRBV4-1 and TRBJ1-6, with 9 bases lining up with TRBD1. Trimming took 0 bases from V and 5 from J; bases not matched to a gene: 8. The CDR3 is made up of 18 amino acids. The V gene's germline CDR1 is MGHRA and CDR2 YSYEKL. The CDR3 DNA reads TGCGCCAGCAGCCAAGAACTAGTAGGACAGGGGAATAATTCACCCCTCCACTTT. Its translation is CASSQELVGQGNNSPLHF.

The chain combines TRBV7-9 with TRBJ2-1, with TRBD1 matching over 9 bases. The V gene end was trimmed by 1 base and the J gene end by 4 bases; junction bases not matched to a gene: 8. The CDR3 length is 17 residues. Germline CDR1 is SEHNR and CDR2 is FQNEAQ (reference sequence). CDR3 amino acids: CASSLGRGDRAYNEQFF. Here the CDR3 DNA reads TGTGCCAGCAGCTTAGGGAGGGGGGACAGGGCTTACAATGAGCAGTTCTTC.

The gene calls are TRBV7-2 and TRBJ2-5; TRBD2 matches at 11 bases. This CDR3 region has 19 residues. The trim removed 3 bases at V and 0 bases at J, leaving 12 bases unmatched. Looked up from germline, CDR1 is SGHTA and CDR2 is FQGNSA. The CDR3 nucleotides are TGTGCCAGCAGCTTCAGGGCATTGACTAGCGGGGCGTACCAAGAGACCCAGTACTTC. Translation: CASSFRALTSGAYQETQYF. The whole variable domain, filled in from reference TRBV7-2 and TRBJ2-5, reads GAGVSQSPSNKVTEKGKDVELRCDPISGHTALYWYRQSLGQGLEFLIYFQGNSAPDKSGLPSDRFSAERTGGSVSTLTIQRTQQEDSAVYLCASSFRALTSGAYQETQYFGPGTRLLVL.

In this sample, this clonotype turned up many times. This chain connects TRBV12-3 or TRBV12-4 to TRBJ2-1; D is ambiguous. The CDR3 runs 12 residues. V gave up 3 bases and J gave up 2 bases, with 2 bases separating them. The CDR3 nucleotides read TGTGCCAGCAGTTTGACCTACAATGAGCAGTTCTTC. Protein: CASSLTYNEQFF.

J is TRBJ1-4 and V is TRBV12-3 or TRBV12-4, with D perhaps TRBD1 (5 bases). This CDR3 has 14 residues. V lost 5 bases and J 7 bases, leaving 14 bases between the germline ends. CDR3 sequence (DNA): TGTGCCAGCAGTGTCGAGGGGTCTGGTGAAAAACTGTTTTTT. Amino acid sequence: CASSVEGSGEKLFF.

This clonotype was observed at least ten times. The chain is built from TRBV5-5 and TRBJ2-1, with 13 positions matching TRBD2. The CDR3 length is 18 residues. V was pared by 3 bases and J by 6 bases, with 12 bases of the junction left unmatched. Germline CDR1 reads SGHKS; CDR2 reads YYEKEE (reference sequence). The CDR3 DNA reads TGTGCCAGCAGCTGGCGGACTAGCGGGAGTAGGTTGGTCAATGAGCAGTTCTTC. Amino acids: CASSWRTSGSRLVNEQFF.

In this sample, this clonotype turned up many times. CDR3 loop: CSVRDRVSDTQYF. Written as DNA, the CDR3 is TGCAGCGTCCGGGACAGGGTCTCAGATACGCAGTATTTT. J is TRBJ2-3 and V is TRBV29-1; TRBD1 agrees at 9 bases. CDR1 and CDR2 from the germline V gene are SQVTM and ANQGSEA. The CDR3 has 13 amino acids. J gave up 4 bases and V 6 bases, and 5 bases lay outside the gene matches.

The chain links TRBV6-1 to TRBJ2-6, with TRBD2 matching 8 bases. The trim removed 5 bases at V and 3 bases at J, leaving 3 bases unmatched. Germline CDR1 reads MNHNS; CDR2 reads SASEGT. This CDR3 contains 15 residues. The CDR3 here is CASSPSGGGANVLTF. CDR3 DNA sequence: TGTGCCAGCAGTCCCAGCGGGGGTGGGGCCAACGTCCTGACTTTC.

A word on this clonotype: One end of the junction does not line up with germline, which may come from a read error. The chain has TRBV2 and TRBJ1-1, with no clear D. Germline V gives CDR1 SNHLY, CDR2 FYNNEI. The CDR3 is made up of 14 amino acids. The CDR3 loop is CASKAGRQFPEAFF. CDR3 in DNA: TGTGCCAGCAAAGCGGGCAGGCAATTCCCTGAGGCTTTCTTT.

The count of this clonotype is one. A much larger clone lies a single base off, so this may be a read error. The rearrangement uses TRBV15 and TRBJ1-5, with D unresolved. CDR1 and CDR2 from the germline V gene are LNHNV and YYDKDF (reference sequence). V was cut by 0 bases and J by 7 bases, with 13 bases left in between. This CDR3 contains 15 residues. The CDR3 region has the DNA TGTGCCACCAGCAGAGATAACCCGAATGACCAGCCCCAGCATTTT. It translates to CATSRDNPNDQPQHF.

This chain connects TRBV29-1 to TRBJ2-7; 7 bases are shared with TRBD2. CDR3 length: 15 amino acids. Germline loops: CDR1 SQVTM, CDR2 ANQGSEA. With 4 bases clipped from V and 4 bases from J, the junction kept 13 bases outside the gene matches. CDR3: CSVVGLADFEYEQYF. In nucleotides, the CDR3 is TGCAGCGTTGTTGGCCTAGCGGACTTTGAGTACGAGCAGTACTTC.

The chain's CDR3 is CASSLGRLRQGPMNEQYF. The CDR3 DNA sequence: TGTGCCAGCAGCTTAGGGAGGCTTAGACAGGGTCCGATGAACGAGCAGTACTTC. V is TRBV7-2 and J is TRBJ2-7, with TRBD1 identical over 7 bases. V lost 1 base to trimming and J lost 5 bases; unmatched junction nucleotides: 17. The CDR3 loop spans 18 amino acids. Germline V gene lookup returns CDR1 SGHTA and CDR2 FQGNSA. The whole variable domain, remainder taken from reference TRBV7-2 and TRBJ2-7, is GAGVSQSPSNKVTEKGKDVELRCDPISGHTALYWYRQSLGQGLEFLIYFQGNSAPDKSGLPSDRFSAERTGGSVSTLTIQRTQQEDSAVYLCASSLGRLRQGPMNEQYFGPGTRLTVT.

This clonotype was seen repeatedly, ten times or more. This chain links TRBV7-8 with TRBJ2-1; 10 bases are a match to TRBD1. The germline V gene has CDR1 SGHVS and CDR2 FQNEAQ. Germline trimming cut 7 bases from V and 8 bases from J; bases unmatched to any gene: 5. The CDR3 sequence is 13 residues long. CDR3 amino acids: CASTTGGLYEQFF. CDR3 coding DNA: TGTGCCAGCACGACAGGGGGCCTCTATGAGCAGTTCTTC. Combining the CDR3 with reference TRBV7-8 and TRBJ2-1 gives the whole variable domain GAGVSQSPRYKVAKRGQDVALRCDPISGHVSLFWYQQALGQGPEFLTYFQNEAQLDKSGLPSDRFFAERPEGSVSTLKIQRTQQEDSAVYLCASTTGGLYEQFFGPGTRLTVL.

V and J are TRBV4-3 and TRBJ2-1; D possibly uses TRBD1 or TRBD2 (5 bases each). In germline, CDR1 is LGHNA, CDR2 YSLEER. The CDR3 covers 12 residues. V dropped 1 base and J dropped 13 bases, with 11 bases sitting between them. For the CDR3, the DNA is TGCGCCAGCAGCCAAGGATTTGGGACCCAGTTCTTC. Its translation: CASSQGFGTQFF.

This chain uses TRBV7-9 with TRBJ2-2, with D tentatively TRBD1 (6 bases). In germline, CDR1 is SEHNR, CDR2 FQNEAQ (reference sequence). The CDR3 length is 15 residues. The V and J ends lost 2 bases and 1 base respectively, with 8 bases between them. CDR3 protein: CASSLTGQNTGELFF. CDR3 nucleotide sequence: TGTGCCAGCAGCTTAACGGGACAGAACACCGGGGAGCTGTTTTTT.

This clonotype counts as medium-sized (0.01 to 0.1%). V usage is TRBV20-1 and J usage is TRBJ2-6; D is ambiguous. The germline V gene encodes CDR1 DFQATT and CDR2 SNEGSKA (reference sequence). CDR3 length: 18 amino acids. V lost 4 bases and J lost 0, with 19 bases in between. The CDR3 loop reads CSATPLSSGSSGANVLTF. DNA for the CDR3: TGCAGTGCTACTCCTCTTTCATCAGGTTCCTCTGGGGCCAACGTCCTGACTTTC.

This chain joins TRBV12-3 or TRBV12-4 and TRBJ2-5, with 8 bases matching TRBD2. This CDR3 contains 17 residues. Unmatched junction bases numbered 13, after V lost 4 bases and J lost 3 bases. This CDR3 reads CASSSRTSRQFEETQYF. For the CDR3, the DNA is TGTGCCAGCAGTTCCCGGACTAGCCGGCAGTTTGAAGAGACCCAGTACTTC.

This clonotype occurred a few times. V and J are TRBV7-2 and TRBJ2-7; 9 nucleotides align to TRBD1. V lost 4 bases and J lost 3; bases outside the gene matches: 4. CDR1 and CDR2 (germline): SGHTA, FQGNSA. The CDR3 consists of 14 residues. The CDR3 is CASSSGTGFYEQYF. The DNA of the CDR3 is TGTGCCAGCAGCTCCGGGACAGGGTTCTACGAGCAGTACTTC.

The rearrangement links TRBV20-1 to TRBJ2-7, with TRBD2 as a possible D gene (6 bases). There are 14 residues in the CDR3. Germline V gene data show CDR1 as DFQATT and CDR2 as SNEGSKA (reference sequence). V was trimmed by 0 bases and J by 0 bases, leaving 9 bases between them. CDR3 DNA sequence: TGCAGTGCTAGAGATCCGACTAGCTCCTACGAGCAGTACTTC. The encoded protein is CSARDPTSSYEQYF.

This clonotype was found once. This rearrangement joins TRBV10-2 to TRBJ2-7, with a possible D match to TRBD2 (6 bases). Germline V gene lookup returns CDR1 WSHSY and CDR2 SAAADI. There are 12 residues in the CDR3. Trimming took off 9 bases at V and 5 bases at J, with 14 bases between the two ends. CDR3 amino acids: CASGRRTDEQYF. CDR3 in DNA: TGCGCCAGTGGGAGGCGGACGGACGAGCAGTACTTC.

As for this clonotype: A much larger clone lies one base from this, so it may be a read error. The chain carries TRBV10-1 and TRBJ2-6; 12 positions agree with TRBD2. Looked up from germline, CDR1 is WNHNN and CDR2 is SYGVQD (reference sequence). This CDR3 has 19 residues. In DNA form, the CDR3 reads TGCGCCAGCAGCTCAGGACTAGCGGGGAGGGGCTCTGGGGCCGACGTCCTGACTTTC. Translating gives CASSSGLAGRGSGADVLTF.

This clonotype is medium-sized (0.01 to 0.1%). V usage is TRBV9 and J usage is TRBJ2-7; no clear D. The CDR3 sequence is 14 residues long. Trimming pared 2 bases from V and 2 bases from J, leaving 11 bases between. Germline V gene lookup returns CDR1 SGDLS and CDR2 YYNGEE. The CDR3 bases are TGTGCCAGCAGCGTTGGTGGAAATACCTACGAGCAGTACTTC. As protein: CASSVGGNTYEQYF.